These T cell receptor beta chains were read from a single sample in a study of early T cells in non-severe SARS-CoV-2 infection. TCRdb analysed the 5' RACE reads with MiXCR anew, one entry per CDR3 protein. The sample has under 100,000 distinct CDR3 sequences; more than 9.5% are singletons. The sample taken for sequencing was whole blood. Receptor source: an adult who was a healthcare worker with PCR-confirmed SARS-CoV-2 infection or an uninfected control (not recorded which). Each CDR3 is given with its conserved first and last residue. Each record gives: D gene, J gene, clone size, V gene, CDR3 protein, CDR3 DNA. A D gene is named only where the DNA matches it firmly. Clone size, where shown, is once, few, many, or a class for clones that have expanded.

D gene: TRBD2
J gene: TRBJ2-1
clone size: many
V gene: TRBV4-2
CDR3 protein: CASSQESLGGGPVPEQFF
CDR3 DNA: TGTGCCAGCAGCCAAGAGTCCCTCGGGGGAGGGCCGGTCCCTGAGCAGTTCTTC

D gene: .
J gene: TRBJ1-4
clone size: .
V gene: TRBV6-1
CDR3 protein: CASSETLATNEKLFF
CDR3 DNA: TGTGCCAGCAGTGAAACCCTTGCAACTAATGAAAAACTGTTTTTT

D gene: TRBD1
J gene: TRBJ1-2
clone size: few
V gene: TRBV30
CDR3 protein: CAWSSTGTGVDGYTF
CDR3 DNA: TGTGCCTGGAGTTCCACCGGGACAGGGGTTGATGGCTACACCTTC

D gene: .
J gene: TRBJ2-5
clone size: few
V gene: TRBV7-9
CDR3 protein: CASSARNQETQYF
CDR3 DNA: TGTGCCAGCAGCGCAAGAAACCAAGAGACCCAGTACTTC

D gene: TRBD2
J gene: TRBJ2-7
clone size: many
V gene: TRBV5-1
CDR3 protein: CASSFGLAGRNYEQYF
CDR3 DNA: TGCGCCAGCAGCTTCGGACTAGCGGGGAGGAACTACGAGCAGTACTTC

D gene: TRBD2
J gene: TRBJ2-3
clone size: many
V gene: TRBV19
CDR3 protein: CASTASGGPATDTQYF
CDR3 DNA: TGTGCCAGTACGGCTAGCGGGGGGCCCGCCACAGATACGCAGTATTTT

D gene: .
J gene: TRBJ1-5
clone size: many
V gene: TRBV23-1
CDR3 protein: CASSLKSPTHWPQHF
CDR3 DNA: TGCGCCAGCAGTCTAAAGAGTCCTACACATTGGCCCCAGCATTTT

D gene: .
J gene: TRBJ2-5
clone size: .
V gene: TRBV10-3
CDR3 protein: CAISEPQETQYF
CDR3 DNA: TGTGCCATCAGTGAGCCACAAGAGACCCAGTACTTC

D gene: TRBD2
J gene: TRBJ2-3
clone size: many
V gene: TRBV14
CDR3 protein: CASSRSGADTQYF
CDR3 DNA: TGTGCCAGCAGCCGTAGCGGGGCAGATACGCAGTATTTT

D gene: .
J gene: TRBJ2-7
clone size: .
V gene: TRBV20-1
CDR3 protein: CSASKAYEQYF
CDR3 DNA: TGCAGTGCGAGCAAAGCCTACGAGCAGTACTTC

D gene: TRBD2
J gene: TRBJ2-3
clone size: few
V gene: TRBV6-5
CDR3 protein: CASRPHVGGADTQYF
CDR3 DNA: TGTGCCAGCAGACCCCACGTTGGGGGGGCAGATACGCAGTATTTT

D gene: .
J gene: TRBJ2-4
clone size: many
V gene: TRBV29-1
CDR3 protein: CSVAGQGSDIQYF
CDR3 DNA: TGCAGCGTGGCGGGGCAGGGGTCTGACATTCAGTACTTC

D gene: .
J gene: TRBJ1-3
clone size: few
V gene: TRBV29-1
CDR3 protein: CSVESRKNTIYF
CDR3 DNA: TGCAGCGTTGAAAGCAGGAAAAACACCATATATTTT

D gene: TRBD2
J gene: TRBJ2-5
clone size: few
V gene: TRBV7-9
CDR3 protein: CASSRPGLAGTLKETQYF
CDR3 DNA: TGTGCCAGCAGCCGTCCGGGACTAGCGGGAACCCTAAAAGAGACCCAGTACTTC

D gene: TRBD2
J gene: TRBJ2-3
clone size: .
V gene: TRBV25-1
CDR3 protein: CASSGRTSGGTDTQYF
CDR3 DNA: TGTGCCAGCAGTGGACGGACTAGCGGGGGCACAGATACGCAGTATTTT

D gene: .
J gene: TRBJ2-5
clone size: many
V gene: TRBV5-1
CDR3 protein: CASSLGGEETQYF
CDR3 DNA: TGCGCCAGCAGCTTGGGAGGGGAAGAGACCCAGTACTTC

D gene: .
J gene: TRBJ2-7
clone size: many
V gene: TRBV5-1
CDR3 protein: CASSYREYEQYF
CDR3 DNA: TGCGCCAGCAGCTACAGAGAGTACGAGCAGTACTTC

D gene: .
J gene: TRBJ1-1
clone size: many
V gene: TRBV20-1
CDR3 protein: CSAREDRSNTEAFF
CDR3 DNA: TGCAGTGCTAGAGAAGACAGGAGTAACACTGAAGCTTTCTTT

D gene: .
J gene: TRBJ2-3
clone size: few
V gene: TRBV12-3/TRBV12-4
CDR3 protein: CASSFGQTYTDTQYF
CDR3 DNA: TGTGCCAGCAGTTTTGGACAGACCTACACAGATACGCAGTATTTT

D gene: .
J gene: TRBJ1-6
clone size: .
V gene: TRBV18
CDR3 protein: CASSPLFLGNYNSPLHF
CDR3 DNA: TGTGCCAGCTCACCATTATTCCTCGGGAACTATAATTCACCCCTCCACTTT

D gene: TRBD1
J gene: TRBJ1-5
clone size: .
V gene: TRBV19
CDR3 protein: CASSMTGINQPQHF
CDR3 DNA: TGTGCCAGTAGTATGACAGGGATAAATCAGCCCCAGCATTTT

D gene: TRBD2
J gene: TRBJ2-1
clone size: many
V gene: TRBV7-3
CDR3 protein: CASSLFAGGPLHEQFF
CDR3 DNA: TGTGCCAGCAGCTTATTTGCGGGGGGGCCCCTCCATGAGCAGTTCTTC

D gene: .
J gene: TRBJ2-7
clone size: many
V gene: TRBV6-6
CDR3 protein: CASQGTASYEQYF
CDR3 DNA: TGTGCCAGCCAAGGTACAGCCTCCTACGAGCAGTACTTC